Each of the 9 T cell receptor beta chains below was sequenced from the same sample in a study of blood T cell repertoires in COVID-19. The method was immunoSEQ multiplex PCR; TCRdb's version includes in-frame clones alone and lacks a portion of them. The sample holds about 67,000 clones, around 87% seen once. Sequencing was done on a sample of peripheral blood. Source of these receptors: a man aged 50 to 59 with active COVID-19.

V usage is TRBV6-5 and J usage is TRBJ2-2; D is ambiguous. Germline V gene lookup returns CDR1 MNHEY and CDR2 SVGAGI. The V end lost 1 base, the J end lost 5 bases, and 5 bases lay between the germline ends. The CDR3 spans 13 residues. Here the CDR3 DNA reads TGTGCCAGCAGTTACTTTCTTACCGGGGAGCTGTTTTTT. Encoded protein: CASSYFLTGELFF.

The chain is built from TRBV3-1 (or the pseudogene TRBV3-2) and TRBJ1-2; D gene ambiguous. The CDR3 length is 14 residues. With 4 bases removed from V and 3 bases from J, the gap between germline ends came to 12 bases. Germline-derived CDR1 and CDR2 are LGHDT and YNNKEL (reference sequence). The CDR3: CASSPPTRDYGYTF. CDR3 in DNA: TGTGCCAGCAGCCCCCCCACGAGGGACTATGGCTACACCTTC.

V gene TRBV6-2 or TRBV6-3 combines with J gene TRBJ2-7; tentative D call: TRBD1 (5 bases). The CDR3 is made up of 14 amino acids. Germline V CDR1 and CDR2: MNHEY, SVGEGT. V gave up 2 bases and J gave up 1 base, with 9 bases separating them. The CDR3 coding sequence is TGTGCCAGCAGTTACGGGGCCGTATCCTACGAGCAGTACTTC. The encoded protein is CASSYGAVSYEQYF.

The genes are TRBV10-3 and TRBJ2-5; 10 bases are a match to TRBD1. CDR3 length: 14 amino acids. CDR1 is ENHRY, CDR2 SYGVKD, per germline. The ends lost 6 bases at V and 5 bases at J; junction bases unmatched: 6. The CDR3 DNA follows: TGTGCCATCAGGGGGACAGGGGCAGGGGAGACCCAGTACTTC. As protein: CAIRGTGAGETQYF.

The chain is built from TRBV28 and TRBJ2-2, with D maybe TRBD1 (6 bases). Per germline, CDR1 MDHEN and CDR2 SYDVKM. The ends were cut back, 6 bases at V and 1 base at J, with 9 bases in the middle. The CDR3 consists of 14 residues. The CDR3 reads CASRTTGNTGELFF. CDR3 DNA sequence: TGTGCCAGCAGGACGACAGGGAACACCGGGGAGCTGTTTTTT.

CDR3 amino acids: CASSSYGERTEAFF. The DNA for the CDR3 is TGTGCCAGCAGCTCCTATGGGGAGCGCACTGAAGCTTTCTTT. This chain links TRBV5-4 with TRBJ1-1; D remains ambiguous. Between the trimmed V and J ends, which lost 3 bases and 4 bases, there was a span of 13 bases. The CDR3 runs 14 residues. Germline-derived CDR1 and CDR2 are SGHNT and YYREEE (reference sequence).

This clone was seen only once. J is TRBJ2-5 and V is TRBV11-2; the D gene is possibly TRBD1 (5 bases). The CDR3 runs to 16 residues. V lost 3 bases, J lost 2 bases, and 16 bases lay in between. Per germline, CDR1 SGHAT and CDR2 FQNNGV. This CDR3 reads CASSFGWGIQQETQYF. CDR3 nucleotides: TGTGCCAGCAGCTTTGGATGGGGCATCCAACAAGAGACCCAGTACTTC.

The V and J genes are TRBV4-2 and TRBJ2-7; TRBD1 agrees at 7 bases. Looked up from germline, CDR1 is LGHNA and CDR2 is YNFKEQ. After removal of 4 bases from V and 0 bases from J, the junction contained 9 bases not matched to a gene. This CDR3 has 16 residues. The chain's CDR3 is CASSPQTGANSYEQYF. CDR3 nucleotide sequence: TGTGCCAGCAGCCCTCAAACAGGGGCCAACTCCTACGAGCAGTACTTC.

This rearrangement joins TRBV6-6 to TRBJ1-4; 9 bases match TRBD1. The CDR3 is 13 amino acids. The J segment lost 14 bases and the V segment lost 5 bases, leaving 9 bases of the junction unmatched. CDR1 MNHNY and CDR2 SVGAGI come from the germline V gene (reference sequence). CDR3 DNA sequence: TGTGCCAGCAGTCATCCGGGACAGGGTTCGCTGTTTTTT. It encodes CASSHPGQGSLFF.